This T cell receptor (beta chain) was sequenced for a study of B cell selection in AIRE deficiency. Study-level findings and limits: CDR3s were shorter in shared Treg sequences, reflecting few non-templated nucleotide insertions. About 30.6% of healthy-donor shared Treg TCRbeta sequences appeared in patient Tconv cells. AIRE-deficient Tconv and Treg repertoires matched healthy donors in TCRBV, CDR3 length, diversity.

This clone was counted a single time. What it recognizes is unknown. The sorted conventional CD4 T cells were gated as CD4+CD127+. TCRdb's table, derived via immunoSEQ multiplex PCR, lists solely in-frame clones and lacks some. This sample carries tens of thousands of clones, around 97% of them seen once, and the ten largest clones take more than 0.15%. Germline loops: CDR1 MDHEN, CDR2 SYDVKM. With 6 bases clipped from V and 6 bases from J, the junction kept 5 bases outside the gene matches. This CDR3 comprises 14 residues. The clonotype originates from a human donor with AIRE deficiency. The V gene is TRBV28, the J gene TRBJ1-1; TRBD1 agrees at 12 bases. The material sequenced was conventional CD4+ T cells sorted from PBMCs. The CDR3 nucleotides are TGTGCCAGCAGCCCGGGACAGGGGGCCGCTGAAGCTTTCTTT. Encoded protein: CASSPGQGAAEAFF.